This T cell receptor (beta chain) derives from a study of CD8 T cells in ankylosing spondylitis. This clonotype was counted many times. Its matching antigen is unknown. TCRdb independently ran MiXCR on the 5' RACE reads; one entry per CDR3 protein. The sample has more than 650,000 distinct CDR3 sequences; roughly 12% are singletons. Trimming removed 2 bases at V and 6 bases at J, with 13 bases between. The CDR3 contains 14 residues. Looked up from germline, CDR1 is SGHRS and CDR2 is YFSETQ. General observations from the study: Typical of ankylosing spondylitis blood, it appeared, was a TCR beta motif of under 10 highly homologous variants. CD8+ cells made up the disease-linked clones, which were relatively rare in peripheral blood. Clones linked to disease were reported to show significant enrichment in matched ankylosing spondylitis synovial fluid.

The source of this sequence is a male donor with ankylosing spondylitis. The chain has TRBV5-1 and TRBJ2-3; D is ambiguous. The sequenced sample was blood, either unsorted or a sorted T cell fraction (not recorded which). The DNA of the CDR3 is TGCGCCAGCAGCTTCGCAAACGAGGCGGATACGCAGTATTTT. The encoded protein is CASSFANEADTQYF. Combining the CDR3 with reference TRBV5-1 and TRBJ2-3 gives the whole variable domain KAGVTQTPRYLIKTRGQQVTLSCSPISGHRSVSWYQQTPGQGLQFLFEYFSETQRNKGNFPGRFSGRQFSNSRSEMNVSTLELGDSALYLCASSFANEADTQYFGPGTRLTVL.